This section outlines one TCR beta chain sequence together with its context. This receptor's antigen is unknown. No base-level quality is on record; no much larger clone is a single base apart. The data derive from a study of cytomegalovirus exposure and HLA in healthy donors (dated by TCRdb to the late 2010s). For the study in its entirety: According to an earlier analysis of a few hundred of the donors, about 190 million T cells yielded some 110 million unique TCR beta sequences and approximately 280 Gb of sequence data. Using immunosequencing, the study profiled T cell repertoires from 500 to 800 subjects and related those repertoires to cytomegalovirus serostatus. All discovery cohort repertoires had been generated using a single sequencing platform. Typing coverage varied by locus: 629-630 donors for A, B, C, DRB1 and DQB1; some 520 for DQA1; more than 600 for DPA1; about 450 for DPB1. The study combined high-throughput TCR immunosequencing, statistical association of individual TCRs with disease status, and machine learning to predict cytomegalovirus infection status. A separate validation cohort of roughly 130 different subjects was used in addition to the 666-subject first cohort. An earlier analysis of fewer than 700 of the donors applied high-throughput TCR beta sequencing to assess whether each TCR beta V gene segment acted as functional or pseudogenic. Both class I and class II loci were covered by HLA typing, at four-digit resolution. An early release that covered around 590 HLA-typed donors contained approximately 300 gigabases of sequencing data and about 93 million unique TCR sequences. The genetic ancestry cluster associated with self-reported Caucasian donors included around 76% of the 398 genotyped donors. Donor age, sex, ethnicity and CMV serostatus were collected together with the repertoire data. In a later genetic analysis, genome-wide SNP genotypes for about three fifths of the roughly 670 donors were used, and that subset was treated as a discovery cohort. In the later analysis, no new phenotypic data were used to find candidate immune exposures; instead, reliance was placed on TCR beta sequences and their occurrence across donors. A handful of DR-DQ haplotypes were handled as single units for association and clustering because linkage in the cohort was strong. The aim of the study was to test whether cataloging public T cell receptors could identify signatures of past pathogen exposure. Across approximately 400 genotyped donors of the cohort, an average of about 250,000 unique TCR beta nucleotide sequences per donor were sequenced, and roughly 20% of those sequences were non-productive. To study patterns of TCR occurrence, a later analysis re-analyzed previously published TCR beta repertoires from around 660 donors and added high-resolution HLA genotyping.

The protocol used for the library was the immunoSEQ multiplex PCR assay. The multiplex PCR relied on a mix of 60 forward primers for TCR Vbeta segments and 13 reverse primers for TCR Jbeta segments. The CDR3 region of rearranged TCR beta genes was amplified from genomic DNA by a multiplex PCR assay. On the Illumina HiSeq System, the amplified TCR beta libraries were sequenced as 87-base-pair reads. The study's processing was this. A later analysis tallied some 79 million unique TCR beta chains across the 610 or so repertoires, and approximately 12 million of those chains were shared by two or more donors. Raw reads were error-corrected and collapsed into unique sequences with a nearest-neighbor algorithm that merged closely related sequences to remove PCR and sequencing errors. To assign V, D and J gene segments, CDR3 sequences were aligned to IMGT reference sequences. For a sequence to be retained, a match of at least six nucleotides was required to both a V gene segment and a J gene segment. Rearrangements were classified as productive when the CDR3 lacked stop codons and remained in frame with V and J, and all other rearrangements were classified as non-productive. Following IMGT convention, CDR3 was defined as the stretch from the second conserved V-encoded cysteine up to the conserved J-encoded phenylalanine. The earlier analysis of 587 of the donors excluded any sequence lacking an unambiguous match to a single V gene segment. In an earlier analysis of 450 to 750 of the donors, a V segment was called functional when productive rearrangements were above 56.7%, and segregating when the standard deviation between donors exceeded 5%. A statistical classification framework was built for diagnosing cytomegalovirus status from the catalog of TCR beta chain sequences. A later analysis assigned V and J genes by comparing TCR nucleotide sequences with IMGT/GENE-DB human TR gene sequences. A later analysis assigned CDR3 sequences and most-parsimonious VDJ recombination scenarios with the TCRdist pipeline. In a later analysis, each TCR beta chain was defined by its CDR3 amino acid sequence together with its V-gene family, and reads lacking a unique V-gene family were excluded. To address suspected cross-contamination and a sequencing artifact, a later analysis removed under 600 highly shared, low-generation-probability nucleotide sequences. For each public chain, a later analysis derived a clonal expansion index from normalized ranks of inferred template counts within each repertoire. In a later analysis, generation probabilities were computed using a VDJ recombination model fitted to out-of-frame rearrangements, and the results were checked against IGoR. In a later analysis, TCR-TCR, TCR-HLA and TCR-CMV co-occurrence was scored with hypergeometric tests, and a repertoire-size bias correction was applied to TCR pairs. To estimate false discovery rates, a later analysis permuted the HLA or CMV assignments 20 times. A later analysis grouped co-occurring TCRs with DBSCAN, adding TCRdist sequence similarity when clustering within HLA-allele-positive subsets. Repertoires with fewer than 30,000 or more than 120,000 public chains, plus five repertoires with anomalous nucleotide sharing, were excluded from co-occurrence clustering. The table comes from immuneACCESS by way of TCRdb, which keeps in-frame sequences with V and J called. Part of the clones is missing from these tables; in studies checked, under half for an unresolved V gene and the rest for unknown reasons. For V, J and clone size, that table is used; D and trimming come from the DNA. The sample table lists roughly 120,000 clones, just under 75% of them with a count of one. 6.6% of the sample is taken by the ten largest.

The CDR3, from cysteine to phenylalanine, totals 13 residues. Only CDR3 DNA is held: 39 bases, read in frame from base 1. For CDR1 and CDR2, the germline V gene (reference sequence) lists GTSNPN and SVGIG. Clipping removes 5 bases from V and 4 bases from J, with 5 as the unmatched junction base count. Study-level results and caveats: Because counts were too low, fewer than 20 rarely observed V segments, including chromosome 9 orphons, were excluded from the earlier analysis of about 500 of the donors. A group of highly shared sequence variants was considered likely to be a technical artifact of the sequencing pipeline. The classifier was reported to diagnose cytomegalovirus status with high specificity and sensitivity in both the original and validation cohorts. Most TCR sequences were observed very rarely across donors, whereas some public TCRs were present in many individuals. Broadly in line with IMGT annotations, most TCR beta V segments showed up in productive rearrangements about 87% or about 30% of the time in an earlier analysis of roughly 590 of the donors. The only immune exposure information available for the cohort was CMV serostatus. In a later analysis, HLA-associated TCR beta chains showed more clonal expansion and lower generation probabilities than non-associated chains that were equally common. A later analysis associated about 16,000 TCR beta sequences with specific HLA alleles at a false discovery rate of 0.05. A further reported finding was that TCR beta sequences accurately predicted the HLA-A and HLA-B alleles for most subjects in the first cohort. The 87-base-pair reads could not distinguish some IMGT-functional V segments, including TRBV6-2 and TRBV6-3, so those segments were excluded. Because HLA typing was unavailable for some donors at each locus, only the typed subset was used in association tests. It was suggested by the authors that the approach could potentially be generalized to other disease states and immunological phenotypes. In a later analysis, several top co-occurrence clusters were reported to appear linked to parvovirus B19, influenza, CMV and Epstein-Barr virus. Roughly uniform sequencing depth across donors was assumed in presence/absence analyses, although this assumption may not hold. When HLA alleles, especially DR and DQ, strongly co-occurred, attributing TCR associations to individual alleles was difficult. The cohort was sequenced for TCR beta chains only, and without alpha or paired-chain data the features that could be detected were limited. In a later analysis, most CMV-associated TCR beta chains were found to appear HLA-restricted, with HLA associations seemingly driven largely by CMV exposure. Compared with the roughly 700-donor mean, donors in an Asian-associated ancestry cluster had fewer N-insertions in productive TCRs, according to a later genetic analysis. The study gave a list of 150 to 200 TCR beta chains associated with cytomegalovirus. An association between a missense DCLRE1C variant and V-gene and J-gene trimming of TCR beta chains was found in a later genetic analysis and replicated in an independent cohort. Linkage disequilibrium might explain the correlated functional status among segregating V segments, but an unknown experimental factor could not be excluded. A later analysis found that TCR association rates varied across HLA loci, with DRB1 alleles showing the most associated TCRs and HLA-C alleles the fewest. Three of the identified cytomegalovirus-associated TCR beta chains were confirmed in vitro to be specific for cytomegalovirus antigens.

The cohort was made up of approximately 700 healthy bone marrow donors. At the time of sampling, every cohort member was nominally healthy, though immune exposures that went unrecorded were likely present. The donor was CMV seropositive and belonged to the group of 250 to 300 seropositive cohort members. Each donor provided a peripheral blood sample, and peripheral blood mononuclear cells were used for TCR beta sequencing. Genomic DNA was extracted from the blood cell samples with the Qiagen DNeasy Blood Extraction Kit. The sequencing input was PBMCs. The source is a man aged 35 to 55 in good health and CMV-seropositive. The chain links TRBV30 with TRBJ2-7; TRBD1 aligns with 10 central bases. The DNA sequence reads TGTGCCTGGTCGACAGGGGGCCCATACGAGCAGTACTTC. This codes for CAWSTGGPYEQYF.